The sequence of this T cell receptor (beta chain) was determined in a study of shared clonotypes between healthy human individuals. On this clone: At the DNA level, this CDR3 is encoded by other sequences in the same sample as well.

TCRdb keeps only in-frame clones here, not all; method: immunoSEQ multiplex PCR. The sample has 1,500,000 or so clones, approximately 98.5% seen once. The CDR3 runs 11 residues. The V gene lost 4 bases and the J gene lost 5 bases, with 5 bases spanning the gap. Germline-derived CDR1 and CDR2 are MNHNY and SVGAGI (reference sequence). This chain links TRBV6-6 with TRBJ2-5; D ambiguous. The sequenced material came from naive CD4+ T cells sorted from blood. Subset here: CD45RA+ positively selected. The clonotype was recovered from a man aged 30-40 years in good health. The CDR3 protein is CASSSGETQYF. CDR3 sequence (DNA): TGTGCCAGCAGTTCCGGTGAGACCCAGTACTTC.